The clone carrying this TCR beta chain showed up just once. Profiling relied on immunoSEQ multiplex PCR, and the TCRdb table lists in-frame clones only, not all of them. The sample has 380,000 or so clones; more than 70% are singletons. These data come from a study of blood T cell repertoires in COVID-19. Sequencing was done on a sample of peripheral blood. This TCR was sampled from a man in his forties with acute or convalescent COVID-19.

The DNA for the CDR3 is TGTGCCAGCTCACCACCGATCGTCGCTAGCGGGGGTATCAGGGATACGCAGTATTTT. Protein sequence: CASSPPIVASGGIRDTQYF. V usage is TRBV18 and J usage is TRBJ2-3, with 10 bases lining up with TRBD2. V lost 0 bases and J lost 6; bases outside the gene matches: 15. This CDR3 region has 19 residues. From germline, CDR1 is KGHSH and CDR2 LQKENI.